Sequencing of this T cell receptor (beta chain) was carried out in a study of T cell responses to AZD1222 COVID-19 vaccine (TCRdb year 2021). About the investigation overall: TCR sequencing was performed for fewer than 250 trial participants, of whom 200 to 220 were given two doses of AZD1222 and roughly 25 were given two doses of MenACWY control vaccine. Enrollment into the trials was organized by age into subgroups of 18-55, 56-69 and 70-plus years, and those subgroups contained roughly 150, 30 and 60 TCR-sequenced participants, respectively.

The CDR3 regions of human TCRbeta chains were subjected to immunosequencing. In the paper's pipeline: Repertoire TCRs were checked for matches against a reference library of SARS-CoV-2-specific TCRs that had been generated using the MIRA antigen-specificity platform. Breadth was defined as the fraction of unique TCRs that were SARS-CoV-2-associated, and depth was defined as the fraction of total T cells that were SARS-CoV-2-associated. Using the MIRA data, every spike-specific TCR was mapped to the spike region that the TCR reacted to and assigned to either a CD4 or a CD8 class. Log10-transformed breadth and depth values were compared by one-way ANOVA with Sidak's multiple comparisons tests. TCRdb retrieved this table from immuneACCESS and kept in-frame rearrangements only. Not all clones are present; in checked studies, unresolved V genes account for under half, and no reason is known for the remainder. V and J calls and clone size are copied from that table; D and trimming were computed from the DNA. For this sample there are 150,000 or so clones; 86% appear just once. The top ten constitute 5.5% of the sample.

According to the germline V gene, CDR1 reads MNHEY and CDR2 reads SVGAGI. Spanning cysteine to phenylalanine, the CDR3 consists of 15 amino acids. The CDR3 DNA has 45 bases and is translated from base 1. Trimming leaves V shorter by 0 bases and J shorter by 4 bases, with the junction holding 3 bases beyond the gene matches. General findings and caveats noted by the study authors: Conclusions about previously exposed vaccinees are limited because only five or six AZD1222 recipients were SARS-CoV-2 seropositive at baseline. The 56-69-year group was small, and its depth increase did not reach significance, likely because of low power. Nearly half of unique spike-specific TCRs reportedly recognized epitopes outside regions mutated in the B.1.351 and B.1.1.7 variants. After two AZD1222 doses, spike-specific TCR breadth and depth were significantly higher than at day 0 and than in MenACWY recipients. Most participants were white British and females outnumbered males, and the authors suggested that clonal diversity may have been underestimated. The whole spike protein was spanned by vaccine-associated CD4 TCRs, and dominant responses were seen in regions 160-218 and 743-854. Because no samples from the day 14 peak response were available, repertoires could be characterized only after the peak T cell response.

Taken with the paper, the label for time point translates to: baseline before first vaccination. The treatment or condition label for this specimen denotes: meningococcal conjugate vaccine given as trial control. The vaccinee samples were drawn from two UK trials, COV001 and COV002, one of which was a single-blind randomized controlled phase 2/3 trial testing AZD1222 (ChAdOx1 nCoV-19) in healthy adults. For TCRbeta chain sequencing, PBMC samples were collected from trial participants at day 0 and at day 28 after the second dose. Of note for this clone: This clone's antigen is unknown. Base qualities are missing; no much larger clone stands one base away.

The TCR was taken from an adult in good health. The source material was peripheral blood, sampled on day 0 of MenACWY control vaccination. The chain joins TRBV6-5 to TRBJ2-7; 10 of the junction bases match TRBD2. The CDR3 is CASSYSSGRDYEQYF. The DNA sequence is TGTGCCAGCAGTTACTCGAGCGGGAGGGATTACGAGCAGTACTTC.